What follows is one T cell receptor beta chain and its context. This record belongs to a study of identical twins. Template switching supplied a universal primer site; unique molecular identifiers were carried on the cDNA. In TCRdb, the 5' RACE reads were re-called with MiXCR into one record per CDR3 protein. The data contain approximately 350,000 distinct CDR3 sequences, more than 9% of them singletons. Trimming took 1 base from V and 4 from J, leaving 11 bases between them. The CDR3 loop spans 14 amino acids. CDR1 is SGHRS, CDR2 YFSETQ, per germline. A further study also used this sample, focusing on yellow fever vaccine responses in identical twins.

V gene TRBV5-1 combines with J gene TRBJ1-1; D gene ambiguous. The sample was CD8+ T cells sorted from blood. This TCR was recovered from a woman between 18 and 29 years old in good health. CDR3 in amino acids: CASSLSVLGTEAFF. Written as DNA, the CDR3 is TGCGCCAGCAGCTTGTCGGTTCTGGGCACTGAAGCTTTCTTT.